This is a list of T cell receptor beta chains from one sample in a study of blood T cell repertoires in COVID-19. Profiling relied on immunoSEQ multiplex PCR, and the TCRdb table lists in-frame clones only, not all of them. Among 220,000 or so clones listed, approximately 84% were seen once. Input material: peripheral blood. All receptors come from an elderly woman with acute or convalescent COVID-19. Both conserved end residues are part of each CDR3. D genes are given only for firm matches. Clone size is stated in some rows and not others, as once, few, many or a class when expanded.

d_call	cdr3_length	v_call	clone_size	j_call	cdr3_aa	cdr3_nt
.	19	TRBV15	.	TRBJ1-3	CATSREVSGLTSSGNTIYF	TGTGCCACCAGCAGAGAGGTTTCAGGACTGACTAGCTCTGGAAACACCATATATTTT
.	15	TRBV6-2/TRBV6-3	.	TRBJ2-5	CASSYSGIQQETQYF	TGTGCCAGCAGTTACTCTGGTATACAGCAAGAGACCCAGTACTTC
TRBD1	14	TRBV6-6	.	TRBJ2-7	CASSDDGTDYEQYF	TGTGCCAGCAGTGACGACGGGACAGACTACGAGCAGTACTTC
TRBD1	15	TRBV11-2	.	TRBJ1-2	CASSLTGGTASGYTF	TGTGCCAGCAGCTTAACGGGGGGGACAGCTAGTGGCTACACCTTC
TRBD2	15	TRBV5-1	few	TRBJ2-2	CASSFLAGVAGELFF	TGCGCCAGCAGCTTCCTAGCGGGAGTGGCCGGGGAGCTGTTTTTT
.	17	TRBV5-1	.	TRBJ2-6	CASSLVAVSSGANVLTF	TGCGCCAGCAGCTTGGTGGCGGTATCCTCTGGGGCCAACGTCCTGACTTTC
TRBD2	17	TRBV19	.	TRBJ2-1	CASSIAPSGRIGYEQFF	TGTGCCAGTAGTATAGCGCCTAGCGGGAGAATAGGTTATGAGCAGTTCTTC
.	15	TRBV18	once	TRBJ2-2	CASSPLGTTTGELFF	TGTGCCAGCTCACCATTGGGGACAACCACCGGGGAGCTGTTTTTT
.	14	TRBV7-3	once	TRBJ2-1	CASSLTQGWDEQFF	TGTGCCAGCAGCTTAACGCAGGGCTGGGATGAGCAGTTCTTC
TRBD2	15	TRBV19	.	TRBJ2-1	CASSETSGTYNEQFF	TGTGCCAGTAGTGAAACTAGCGGGACCTACAATGAGCAGTTCTTC
.	16	TRBV5-1	once	TRBJ2-1	CASSLVPGVTNIEQFF	TGCGCCAGCAGCTTGGTTCCGGGAGTTACGAACATTGAGCAGTTCTTC
.	15	TRBV27	.	TRBJ2-7	CASSFDSRGSYEQYF	TGTGCCAGCAGTTTCGATTCCAGGGGCTCCTACGAGCAGTACTTC
.	14	TRBV5-1	.	TRBJ1-1	CASSLVEGPTEAFF	TGCGCCAGCAGCTTGGTTGAGGGCCCAACTGAAGCTTTCTTT
TRBD1	19	TRBV15	.	TRBJ1-2	CATSRTGTGISPGLSGYTF	TGTGCCACCAGCAGGACCGGGACAGGGATCTCCCCGGGGTTATCAGGCTACACCTTC
.	16	TRBV19	once	TRBJ2-3	CASSMMSQAVSDTQYF	TGTGCCAGTAGTATGATGAGTCAGGCTGTCTCGGATACGCAGTATTTT
.	13	TRBV12-3/TRBV12-4	.	TRBJ2-7	CASSTSFSYEQYF	TGTGCCAGCAGTACTAGCTTCTCCTACGAGCAGTACTTC
.	13	TRBV4-3	.	TRBJ2-5	CASSQTSLETQYF	TGCGCCAGCAGCCAAACTAGTTTGGAGACCCAGTACTTC
TRBD1	16	TRBV5-5	.	TRBJ2-5	CASSFLDREYQETQYF	TGTGCCAGCAGCTTTTTAGACAGGGAGTACCAAGAGACCCAGTACTTC
.	17	TRBV5-4	.	TRBJ1-1	CASSLPSGLPSNTEAFF	TGTGCCAGCAGCTTGCCTTCAGGGCTCCCCTCGAACACTGAAGCTTTCTTT
.	15	TRBV10-1	.	TRBJ2-7	CASSVHRNSSYEQYF	TGCGCCAGCAGTGTCCACCGGAACAGCTCCTACGAGCAGTACTTC
.	14	TRBV2	.	TRBJ1-1	CASSDRDISTEAFF	TGTGCCAGCAGTGACAGGGATATTAGCACTGAAGCTTTCTTT
.	14	TRBV11-2	.	TRBJ2-3	CASSPNPSTDTQYF	TGTGCCAGCAGCCCTAATCCTAGCACAGATACGCAGTATTTT
.	15	TRBV4-3	once	TRBJ1-1	CASSQESRSNTEAFF	TGCGCCAGCAGCCAAGAATCCAGATCGAACACTGAAGCTTTCTTT
.	14	TRBV15	.	TRBJ2-3	CATSHGPSTDTQYF	TGTGCCACCTCCCATGGGCCCAGCACAGATACGCAGTATTTT
TRBD1	17	TRBV27	.	TRBJ1-6	CASSSRGTGVPNSPLHF	TGTGCCAGCAGTTCGAGAGGGACAGGGGTCCCTAATTCACCCCTCCACTTT
TRBD1	15	TRBV5-6	.	TRBJ1-2	CASSPPTGLGYGYTF	TGTGCCAGCAGCCCCCCGACAGGGCTTGGCTATGGCTACACCTTC
.	12	TRBV11-1	.	TRBJ2-5	CASSFARETQYF	TGTGCCAGCAGCTTTGCTAGAGAGACCCAGTACTTC
.	16	TRBV14	.	TRBJ2-3	CASSQEVDYGTDTQYF	TGTGCCAGCAGCCAAGAGGTAGACTATGGGACAGATACGCAGTATTTT
.	11	TRBV20-1	.	TRBJ1-1	CSARGPRVSFF	TGCAGTGCTCGTGGACCTAGAGTATCTTTCTTT
.	13	TRBV5-4	few	TRBJ1-2	CASSPTASYGYTF	TGTGCCAGCAGCCCGACAGCCAGCTATGGCTACACCTTC
TRBD2	14	TRBV7-2	.	TRBJ2-5	CASSLGGGQETQYF	TGTGCCAGCAGCTTAGGGGGGGGTCAAGAGACCCAGTACTTC
TRBD1	15	TRBV7-2	.	TRBJ2-7	CASSSLTGSSYEQYF	TGTGCCAGCAGCTCCTTGACAGGGAGCTCCTACGAGCAGTACTTC
TRBD1	17	TRBV4-2	.	TRBJ1-3	CASSQPDRGVLGNTIYF	TGTGCCAGCAGCCAACCTGACAGGGGGGTACTTGGAAACACCATATATTTT
.	15	TRBV4-1	.	TRBJ1-1	CASSQEVGVGTEAFF	TGCGCCAGCAGCCAAGAGGTCGGGGTTGGCACTGAAGCTTTCTTT
.	14	TRBV11-2	.	TRBJ2-7	CASREGGGSYEQYF	TGTGCCAGCAGGGAAGGAGGAGGCAGCTACGAGCAGTACTTC
.	14	TRBV6-6	.	TRBJ2-5	CASSYKRGQETQYF	TGTGCCAGCAGCTACAAGCGCGGCCAAGAGACCCAGTACTTC
TRBD1	15	TRBV12-5	.	TRBJ2-7	CASGNLDRGSYEQYF	TGTGCTAGTGGCAATCTGGACAGGGGGTCTTACGAGCAGTACTTC
.	15	TRBV13	.	TRBJ2-3	CASSLEGRNTDTQYF	TGTGCCAGCAGCTTAGAGGGGCGGAACACAGATACGCAGTATTTT
.	13	TRBV5-1	.	TRBJ1-2	CASSVGDNYGYTF	TGCGCCAGCTCTGTCGGAGATAATTATGGCTACACCTTC
.	15	TRBV7-6	few	TRBJ2-7	CASSGRDMSSYEQYF	TGTGCCAGCAGCGGCCGGGACATGAGCTCCTACGAGCAGTACTTC
.	13	TRBV6-5	.	TRBJ2-7	CASSYRGGYEQYF	TGTGCCAGCAGTTATAGGGGGGGCTACGAGCAGTACTTC
.	18	TRBV18	.	TRBJ1-1	CASSRRETGPMVGTEAFF	TGTGCCAGCTCCCGGCGCGAGACAGGTCCTATGGTGGGCACTGAAGCTTTCTTT
.	15	TRBV9	.	TRBJ1-2	CASAGRGAVNYGYTF	TGTGCCAGCGCGGGACGGGGGGCGGTCAACTATGGCTACACCTTC
TRBD2	15	TRBV6-5	.	TRBJ2-1	CASSPGTSGSGEQFF	TGTGCCAGCAGTCCCGGGACTAGCGGGAGCGGTGAGCAGTTCTTC
TRBD1	14	TRBV7-9	.	TRBJ2-1	CASSVDRGNNEQFF	TGTGCCAGCAGCGTCGACAGGGGAAACAATGAGCAGTTCTTC
.	14	TRBV10-3	.	TRBJ1-1	CATMGSGVGTEAFF	TGTGCCACCATGGGATCCGGGGTTGGCACTGAAGCTTTCTTT
TRBD1	15	TRBV28	.	TRBJ2-7	CASSFRTGSSYEQYF	TGTGCCAGCAGTTTCCGGACAGGGTCCTCCTACGAGCAGTACTTC
.	14	TRBV7-8	.	TRBJ2-1	CASSLNFQGNEQFF	TGTGCCAGCAGCTTAAATTTCCAGGGGAATGAGCAGTTCTTC
.	15	TRBV19	.	TRBJ1-2	CASTKEVTSNYGYTF	TGTGCCAGTACCAAAGAGGTTACCTCTAACTATGGCTACACCTTC